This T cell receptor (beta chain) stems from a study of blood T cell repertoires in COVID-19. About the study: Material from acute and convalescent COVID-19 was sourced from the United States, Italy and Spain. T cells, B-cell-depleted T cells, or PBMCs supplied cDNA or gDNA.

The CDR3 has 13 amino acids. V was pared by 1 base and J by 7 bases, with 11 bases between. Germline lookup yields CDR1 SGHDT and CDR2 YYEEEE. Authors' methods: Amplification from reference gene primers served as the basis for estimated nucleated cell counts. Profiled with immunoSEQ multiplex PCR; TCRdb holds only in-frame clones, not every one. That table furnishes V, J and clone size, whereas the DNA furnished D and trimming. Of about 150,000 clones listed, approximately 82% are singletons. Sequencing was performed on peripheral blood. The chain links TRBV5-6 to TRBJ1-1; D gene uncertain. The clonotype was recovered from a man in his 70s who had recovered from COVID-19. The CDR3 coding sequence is TGTGCCAGCAGCTTGCACAGCCACGTTGAAGCTTTCTTT. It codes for CASSLHSHVEAFF.